Below are 32 T cell receptor beta chains sequenced from a single sample in a study of T-cell memory formation after mild COVID-19. One entry per CDR3 protein, called by TCRdb with MiXCR from the 5' RACE reads. The table records under 400,000 distinct CDR3 sequences, approximately 21% of them present only once. Sequencing was carried out using PBMCs or a T cell subset sorted from them (not recorded which). Every receptor here comes from an adult woman who had mild COVID-19 (a few samples of this study predate the infection). Cell type and time point are not known.

The table lists this clonotype with a few counts. This chain uses TRBV4-1 with TRBJ2-1; 7 positions agree with TRBD2. V trimming: 3 bases; J trimming: 5 bases; junction bases outside the gene matches: 7. The CDR3 runs 15 residues. Germline lookup yields CDR1 MGHRA and CDR2 YSYEKL. The CDR3 region has the DNA TGCGCCAGCAGCCAGCCCCTGGGAGGGAACAATGAGCAGTTCTTC. The encoded protein is CASSQPLGGNNEQFF.

This chain connects TRBV12-3 or TRBV12-4 to TRBJ2-2; 10 bases fit TRBD2. The CDR3 loop spans 18 amino acids. V lost 3 bases and J lost 4; bases outside the gene matches: 11. The CDR3 spells CASSFYLRTSGITGELFF. Written as DNA, the CDR3 is TGTGCCAGCAGTTTTTACCTGAGGACTAGCGGTATCACCGGGGAGCTGTTTTTT.

This clonotype has only a few counts. This rearrangement joins TRBV6-1 to TRBJ2-2, with D tentatively TRBD1 (5 bases). This CDR3 region has 14 residues. V gave up 0 bases and J gave up 6 bases, with 8 bases separating them. CDR1 and CDR2 (germline): MNHNS, SASEGT. The CDR3 DNA is TGTGCCAGCAGTGAAGCGATAGGGGCCGGGGAGCTGTTTTTT. This codes for CASSEAIGAGELFF.

The sample holds a few counts of this clonotype. The J gene is TRBJ2-3, the V gene TRBV6-6; D is undetermined. The CDR3 has 15 residues. Trimming stripped 1 base from V and 0 bases from J, with 8 bases between. Germline V lookup: CDR1 MNHNY, CDR2 SVGAGI (reference sequence). This chain's CDR3 is CASSYYLGSTDTQYF. In DNA form, the CDR3 reads TGTGCCAGCAGTTACTATCTGGGGAGCACAGATACGCAGTATTTT.

This clonotype was picked up a small number of times. J is TRBJ2-3 and V is TRBV12-3 or TRBV12-4; 11 bases are a match to TRBD2. The CDR3 has 17 residues. V dropped 5 bases and J dropped 3; count of bases not matched to a gene: 10. The CDR3 spells CASSTGLAGGHTDTQYF. As DNA, the CDR3 is TGTGCCAGCAGTACCGGTTTAGCGGGGGGGCATACAGATACGCAGTATTTT.

The chain employs TRBV5-5 and TRBJ1-2; tentative D call: TRBD1 (5 bases). CDR3 size: 15 residues. Germline V lookup: CDR1 SGHKS, CDR2 YYEKEE (reference sequence). V was shortened by 2 bases and J by 1 base, with 12 bases between the two germline ends. The CDR3 sequence is CASSLRDGRNYGYTF. CDR3 bases: TGTGCCAGCAGCTTACGGGACGGCCGTAACTATGGCTACACCTTC.

In this sample, this clonotype turned up a few times. The chain is built from TRBV5-4 and TRBJ2-1, with 12 bases fitting TRBD2. V gave up 2 bases and J gave up 9 bases; unmatched junction bases: 6. This CDR3 has 15 amino acids. CDR1 SGHNT and CDR2 YYREEE come from the germline V gene (reference sequence). The CDR3, as DNA: TGTGCCAGCAGCTTACCGACTAGCGGGAGTGGTGAGCAGTTCTTC. Its protein is CASSLPTSGSGEQFF.

This clonotype was seen a few times. This chain uses TRBV7-3 with TRBJ2-5, with D possibly being TRBD1 (6 bases). Per the germline V gene, CDR1 is SGHTA and CDR2 is FQGTGA. Trimming stripped 5 bases from V and 5 bases from J, with 21 bases between. CDR3 size: 16 residues. The CDR3 DNA follows: TGTGCCAGCAGCCAACAGACTTACAGGGTAGGGGAGACCCAGTACTTC. Translated, it gives CASSQQTYRVGETQYF. Together with reference TRBV7-3 and TRBJ2-5, the CDR3 gives the full variable domain: GAGVSQTPSNKVTEKGKYVELRCDPISGHTALYWYRQSLGQGPEFLIYFQGTGAADDSGLPNDRFFAVRPEGSVSTLKIQRTERGDSAVYLCASSQQTYRVGETQYFGPGTRLLVL.

This clonotype was detected a few times. The gene calls are TRBV30 and TRBJ1-1; 7 bases are a match to TRBD1. The ends lost 8 bases at V and 5 bases at J; junction bases unmatched: 8. The length of the CDR3 is 12 residues. Germline lookup yields CDR1 GTSNPN and CDR2 SVGIG (reference sequence). CDR3 nucleotides: TGTGCCATCATTCGACAGGGTACTGAAGCTTTCTTT. Residues: CAIIRQGTEAFF. The complete variable domain, with remaining parts taken from reference TRBV30 and TRBJ1-1, reads SQTIHQWPATLVQPVGSPLSLECTVEGTSNPNLYWYRQAAGRGLQLLFYSVGIGQISSEVPQNLSASRPQDRQFILSSKKLLLSDSGFYLCAIIRQGTEAFFGQGTRLTVV.

This clonotype appeared a single time. The rearrangement joins TRBV7-2 to TRBJ2-3; either TRBD1 or TRBD2 may fit D (5 bases each). The V gene lost 0 bases and the J gene lost 3 bases, with 13 bases spanning the gap. The CDR3 spans 16 residues. Germline values: CDR1 SGHTA, CDR2 FQGNSA. The CDR3 DNA reads TGTGCCAGCAGCTTAGCTGGGGGATCGAAGACAGATACGCAGTATTTT. It specifies CASSLAGGSKTDTQYF.

V gene TRBV6-1 combines with J gene TRBJ1-1; 8 bases are a match to TRBD1. Germline V CDR1 and CDR2: MNHNS, SASEGT. CDR3 length equals 17 residues. Trimming at V came to 5 bases and at J to 5 bases, leaving 16 bases not matched to a gene. The CDR3 spells CASSLGPGGGVRTEAFF. The CDR3, as DNA: TGTGCCAGCAGTCTAGGGCCAGGGGGCGGGGTGAGGACTGAAGCTTTCTTT.

This clonotype occurred a few times. The chain recombines TRBV24-1 with TRBJ2-3; tentatively, D is TRBD1 (6 bases). V was pared by 4 bases and J by 2 bases, with 9 bases between. The CDR3 loop spans 14 amino acids. Germline lookup yields CDR1 KGHDR and CDR2 SFDVKD. In DNA form, the CDR3 reads TGTGCCACCAGTGAAGGACAGTCCACAGATACGCAGTATTTT. As protein: CATSEGQSTDTQYF.

The CDR3 loop reads CASSPSRRGTGELFF. The CDR3 nucleotides are TGTGCCAGTAGTCCCTCTCGACGGGGGACCGGGGAGCTGTTTTTT. This sequence joins TRBV19 and TRBJ2-2; TRBD2 might be the D (6 bases). The CDR3 extends over 15 amino acids. Germline loops: CDR1 LNHDA, CDR2 SQIVND (reference sequence). V lost 5 bases to trimming and J lost 5 bases, with 15 bases between them.

The table lists this clonotype with a few counts. This chain connects TRBV5-4 to TRBJ2-2; D is perhaps TRBD1 (6 bases). Trimming shortened V by 1 base and J by 4 bases, and 11 bases separated the two germline ends. The CDR3 contains 15 residues. Per germline, CDR1 SGHNT and CDR2 YYREEE (reference sequence). The CDR3 protein is CASSLFVGGTGELFF. In DNA form, the CDR3 reads TGTGCCAGCAGCTTGTTCGTAGGGGGCACCGGGGAGCTGTTTTTT.

The rearrangement links TRBV20-1 to TRBJ1-2, with D uncertain. In germline, CDR1 is DFQATT, CDR2 SNEGSKA (reference sequence). This CDR3 has 13 residues. The germline V and J ends were trimmed by 3 bases and 2 bases, with 10 bases remaining between them. The CDR3 reads CSASFLSNYGYTF. The CDR3 bases are TGCAGTGCTAGTTTTCTGAGCAACTATGGCTACACCTTC.

This clonotype came up a few times. The chain recombines TRBV4-3 with TRBJ1-2, with D hard to call. V gave up 0 bases and J gave up 1 base, with 9 bases separating them. Germline values: CDR1 LGHNA, CDR2 YSLEER. This CDR3 has 15 amino acids. Here the CDR3 DNA reads TGCGCCAGCAGCCAAGAACTGCAGGTTAACTATGGCTACACCTTC. Protein sequence: CASSQELQVNYGYTF.

This clonotype occurred a few times. The chain carries TRBV5-1 and TRBJ1-1, with 8 bases that match TRBD1. The J segment lost 6 bases and the V segment lost 3 bases, leaving 1 base of the junction unmatched. Germline CDR1 SGHRS, CDR2 YFSETQ. The CDR3 has 12 residues. In DNA, the CDR3 is TGCGCCAGCAGCTCGGACAGGGCTGAAGCTTTCTTT. Translation: CASSSDRAEAFF.

This clonotype has only a few counts. This rearrangement joins TRBV6-1 to TRBJ1-1, with D hard to call. This CDR3 comprises 14 residues. V lost 0 bases and J 3 bases, leaving 8 bases between the germline ends. The germline V gene encodes CDR1 MNHNS and CDR2 SASEGT. The CDR3 coding sequence is TGTGCCAGCAGTGAAGCGGATACCTACACTGAAGCTTTCTTT. This codes for CASSEADTYTEAFF.

This clonotype was detected ten times or more. The chain has TRBV5-1 and TRBJ1-1; 10 bases are shared with TRBD1. The CDR3 spans 15 residues. The J segment lost 5 bases and the V segment lost 4 bases, leaving 8 bases of the junction unmatched. From germline, CDR1 is SGHRS and CDR2 YFSETQ. Here the CDR3 reads CASSPGDRGLTEAFF. CDR3 coding DNA: TGCGCCAGCAGCCCGGGCGACAGGGGGCTTACTGAAGCTTTCTTT.

The chain employs TRBV18 and TRBJ1-4; D ambiguous. Germline assignment: CDR1 KGHSH and CDR2 LQKENI. The V and J ends lost 6 bases and 8 bases respectively, with 16 bases between them. This CDR3 contains 14 residues. The CDR3 nucleotides are TGTGCCAGCTCCACCAGGCAGTTGGGGGAAAAACTGTTTTTT. Translated, it gives CASSTRQLGEKLFF. The complete variable domain, with remaining parts taken from reference TRBV18 and TRBJ1-4, reads NAGVMQNPRHLVRRRGQEARLRCSPMKGHSHVYWYRQLPEEGLKFMVYLQKENIIDESGMPKERFSAEFPKEGPSILRIQQVVRGDSAAYFCASSTRQLGEKLFFGSGTQLSVL.

The gene calls are TRBV6-5 and TRBJ1-1; unclear D gene. V was pared by 6 bases and J by 0 bases, with 14 bases between. This CDR3 is 15 amino acids long. Germline V gives CDR1 MNHEY, CDR2 SVGAGI. CDR3: CASRPGLLLNTEAFF. The DNA for the CDR3 is TGTGCCAGCAGACCTGGCCTCCTTCTGAACACTGAAGCTTTCTTT.

The CDR3 DNA follows: TGCAGTGCTAGAGATCGGAGGGATCCCGAGCAGTTCTTC. Translating gives CSARDRRDPEQFF. The V and J genes are TRBV20-1 and TRBJ2-1, with TRBD2 as a possible D gene (6 bases). V shed 0 bases and J shed 10 bases, with 13 bases lying between them. The CDR3 covers 13 residues. The germline V gene has CDR1 DFQATT and CDR2 SNEGSKA (reference sequence).

J is TRBJ1-1 and V is TRBV11-1; TRBD1 matches 8 bases. This CDR3 comprises 10 residues. Germline CDR1 and CDR2: SGHAT and FQDESV (reference sequence). In DNA form, the CDR3 reads TGTGGGGACAGGTTCACTGAAGCTTTCTTT. It codes for CGDRFTEAFF.

This clonotype was seen repeatedly, ten times or more. The chain carries TRBV27 and TRBJ1-5, with TRBD1 matching over 9 bases. CDR1 and CDR2 from the germline V gene are MNHEY and SMNVEV (reference sequence). The ends lost 6 bases at V and 1 base at J; junction bases unmatched: 4. This CDR3 spans 15 amino acids. The CDR3 sequence is CASRRQGGSNQPQHF. CDR3 nucleotides: TGTGCCAGCAGGAGACAGGGGGGGAGCAATCAGCCCCAGCATTTT.

DNA of the CDR3: TGTGCCAGCAGTCGACATCGGACCCGCCCGGGACTATTCCCGGATGAGCAGTTCTTC. Translating gives CASSRHRTRPGLFPDEQFF. The V and J genes are TRBV27 and TRBJ2-1, with TRBD2 matching over 7 bases. With 5 bases clipped from V and 8 bases from J, the junction kept 24 bases outside the gene matches. Germline loops: CDR1 MNHEY, CDR2 SMNVEV (reference sequence). This CDR3 has 19 residues.

This clonotype was counted only a few times. The chain links TRBV6-1 to TRBJ2-7; the D is unclear. The CDR3 runs 10 residues. Trimming pared 6 bases from V and 3 bases from J, leaving 3 bases between. From germline, CDR1 is MNHNS and CDR2 SASEGT. CDR3 region: CASRDYEQYF. The CDR3 coding sequence is TGTGCCAGCAGGGACTACGAGCAGTACTTC.

The V gene is TRBV3-1, the J gene TRBJ2-3; no definite D call. The CDR3 length is 14 residues. Between the trimmed V and J ends, which lost 1 base and 2 bases, there was a span of 7 bases. CDR1 LGHDT and CDR2 YNNKEL come from the germline V gene (reference sequence). CDR3 region: CASSQAQPTDTQYF. The CDR3 DNA reads TGTGCCAGCAGCCAAGCCCAACCCACAGATACGCAGTATTTT.

This clonotype showed up just a few times. The V gene is TRBV29-1, the J gene TRBJ1-5, with TRBD1 as a possible D gene (5 bases). V lost 4 bases, J lost 4 bases, and 11 bases lay in between. CDR1 and CDR2 (germline): SQVTM, ANQGSEA. CDR3 length: 13 residues. The DNA for the CDR3 is TGCAGCGTTGTATGGGGGTTGAATCAGCCCCAGCATTTT. Translating gives CSVVWGLNQPQHF.

This clonotype has a handful of counts. Germline is not matched at one junction end, which may reflect a read error. This chain joins TRBV7-7 and TRBJ2-5; 9 bases are a match to TRBD1. CDR1 is SSHAT, CDR2 FNYEAQ, per germline (reference sequence). The CDR3 totals 15 residues. The CDR3 nucleotides are TGTGCTAGCAGTTCTACAGGGGGCCGCCAAGAGACCCAGTACTTC. The encoded protein is CASSSTGGRQETQYF.

In its sample, this clonotype was seen many times. V is TRBV24-1 and J is TRBJ1-1, with 10 positions matching TRBD1. The CDR3 contains 14 residues. V lost 4 bases to trimming and J lost 7 bases; unmatched junction nucleotides: 5. The germline V gene has CDR1 KGHDR and CDR2 SFDVKD. This CDR3 reads CATSDRTGGDEAFF. Here the CDR3 DNA reads TGTGCCACCAGTGACCGGACAGGGGGAGATGAAGCTTTCTTT.

This clonotype was seen a few times. This sequence joins TRBV4-3 and TRBJ2-7; 9 nucleotides match TRBD2. CDR1 LGHNA and CDR2 YSLEER come from the germline V gene. There are 13 residues in the CDR3. V was clipped by 4 bases and J by 5 bases; unmatched bases: 3. CDR3 nucleotide sequence: TGCGCCAGCAGCCGCCGCGGGGGGGACGAGCAGTACTTC. Its protein product is CASSRRGGDEQYF.

This clonotype turned up a few times. The genes are TRBV5-1 and TRBJ2-7; 13 bases agree with TRBD2. The ends lost 4 bases at V and 4 bases at J; junction bases unmatched: 14. This CDR3 has 18 residues. In germline, CDR1 is SGHRS, CDR2 YFSETQ. CDR3 sequence (DNA): TGCGCCAGCAGCCGTGCCACCGCGGGACTAGCGGGGATTTACGAGCAGTACTTC. This gives the protein CASSRATAGLAGIYEQYF.